This T cell receptor (beta chain) was observed in a study of patients and donors after allogeneic stem cell transplantation (dated by TCRdb to 2020 to 2021). Libraries came from RT-PCR. TCRdb records NextSeq 550 as the sequencer. Starting from the raw public reads, TCRdb applied fastp trimming at Q25, assembled clones with MiXCR and retained in-frame beta chains. Entries that share a CDR3 protein sequence are merged under the most common genes and DNA. This sample holds about 230,000 distinct CDR3 sequences; 13% to 15% were observed only once. Roughly 12% of the sample rests with the top ten. In this sample, this clonotype turned up many times. The clone's antigen remains unknown. Base qualities are missing; no much larger clone stands one base away. V loses 3 bases, J loses 4 bases, and the germline ends lie 7 bases apart. Measured from the cysteine to the phenylalanine, the CDR3 is 13 residues long. Kept here is only the CDR3 DNA, which spans 39 bases and is read in frame from base 1. CDR1 and CDR2, per the germline V gene (reference sequence), are DFQATT and SNEGSKA.

Material: blood, either unsorted or a sorted T cell fraction (not recorded which). This clonotype was sampled from a human donor who was either an allogeneic HSCT recipient or a stem cell or donor lymphocyte infusion donor (not recorded which). It is not recorded whose cells these are; they may come from a transplant donor. The chain is made from TRBV20-1 and TRBJ2-6; no D gene can be assigned with confidence. The bases read TGCAGTGCTAGTAAGCCCGGGGCCAACGTCCTGACTTTC. It translates as CSASKPGANVLTF.